This T cell receptor (beta chain) was captured in a study of post-analysis software for immune sequencing data. General observations from the study: Patients showed TRBV5-6, TRBV5-1 and TRBV20-1 among roughly 5 TRBV segments more frequent than in controls. By F measure, samples from a shared preparation batch strongly co-clustered.

Prepared TCR beta cDNA libraries contained unique molecular identifiers. Each CDR3 protein is one row after TCRdb ran MiXCR on the PCR reads. In the table there are hundreds of thousands of distinct CDR3 sequences, roughly 30% of which are singletons. The germline V gene encodes CDR1 SGHRS and CDR2 YFSETQ. V shed 7 bases and J 5 bases; nucleotides not matched to a gene: 8. There are 15 residues in the CDR3. Worth noting for this clonotype: Its cognate antigen is unknown.

V and J are TRBV5-1 and TRBJ2-5; TRBD2 matches 13 bases. The material sequenced was blood. The clonotype comes from a girl aged 5 to 17 with multiple sclerosis. The CDR3 sequence is CASGGTSGIIETQYF. Written as DNA, the CDR3 is TGCGCCAGCGGAGGGACTAGCGGGATCATCGAGACCCAGTACTTC.